These T cell receptor beta chains were read from a single sample in a study of cytomegalovirus exposure and HLA in healthy donors. The method was immunoSEQ multiplex PCR; TCRdb's version includes in-frame clones alone and lacks a portion of them. Of 100,000 or so clones in the sample, about 85% were seen once. The sequencing sample was made of PBMCs. The receptors stem from a man aged 18 to 35 in good health and CMV-seropositive. CDR3s include the opening cysteine and the closing phenylalanine or tryptophan. A D gene is named only where the DNA matches it firmly. Clone size is given for some rows only: seen once, a few or many times, or a class if the clone is expanded.

clone_size j_call d_call v_call cdr3_nt cdr3_aa
. TRBJ2-2 . TRBV5-1 TGCGCCAGCAGCTTGGGGGAGACGAACACCGGGGAGCTGTTTTTT CASSLGETNTGELFF
. TRBJ2-2 TRBD1 TRBV5-1 TGCGCCAGCAGCTTAGGACAGGTCTCGTCCGGGGAGCTGTTTTTT CASSLGQVSSGELFF
. TRBJ2-5 TRBD1 TRBV5-8 TGTGCCAGCAGCCCGGGTGGTTGGGCAGGGGGAATACAAGAGACCCAGTACTTC CASSPGGWAGGIQETQYF
. TRBJ2-2 TRBD1 TRBV6-5 TGTGCCGCGGGACAGGGACGGACCGGGGAGCTGTTTTTT CAAGQGRTGELFF
. TRBJ1-1 . TRBV28 TGTGCCAGCAGTTTCAAATTCACTGAAGCTTTCTTT CASSFKFTEAFF
. TRBJ2-1 . TRBV28 TGTGCCAGCAGTTTCCGGGACTGGGACTACAATGAGCAGTTCTTC CASSFRDWDYNEQFF
. TRBJ2-3 TRBD1 TRBV11-3 TGTGCCAGCAGCTTCGGACAGGGGGGCACAGATACGCAGTATTTT CASSFGQGGTDTQYF
. TRBJ1-2 . TRBV9 TGTGCCAGCAGCGCTGGGGGGATTAGGAGCTATGGCTACACCTTC CASSAGGIRSYGYTF
. TRBJ2-4 TRBD2 TRBV28 TGTGCCAGCAGTTTATTGGCTAGCGGGAGGAACATTCAGTACTTC CASSLLASGRNIQYF
. TRBJ2-3 TRBD1 TRBV5-1 TGCGCCAGCAGCCCCTCCGGGGACAGGGGGACAGATACGCAGTATTTT CASSPSGDRGTDTQYF
. TRBJ2-3 TRBD2 TRBV9 TGTGCCAGCAGCGTAGGGAACGGGAGGGCCACAGATACGCAGTATTTT CASSVGNGRATDTQYF
. TRBJ2-1 . TRBV19 TGTGCCAGTAGTATGACGAGGGCCTACAATGAGCAGTTCTTC CASSMTRAYNEQFF
once TRBJ1-2 . TRBV6-6 TGTGCCAGCAGTTACTCGGTCAGATCTTCCTATGGCTACACCTTC CASSYSVRSSYGYTF
. TRBJ2-2 . TRBV5-1 TGCGCCAGCAGCTTCCAGGGAACCAACACTGCAGGAAACACCGGGGAGCTGTTTTTT CASSFQGTNTAGNTGELFF
. TRBJ2-7 TRBD1 TRBV9 TGTGCCAGCAGCGTGGGACAGGGCACCTACGAGCAGTACTTC CASSVGQGTYEQYF
. TRBJ2-1 TRBD2 TRBV7-3 TGTGCCAGCAGCTTAAACGGGGGAGGGGTATACAATGAGCAGTTCTTC CASSLNGGGVYNEQFF
. TRBJ2-4 . TRBV7-2 TGTGCCAGCAGTTTGACGGGGGGACAATACTTC CASSLTGGQYF
. TRBJ1-2 . TRBV6-5 TGTGCCATCGAGAGGCCTCCTCTTGGCTACACCTTC CAIERPPLGYTF
. TRBJ2-1 TRBD2 TRBV9 TGTGCCAGCACCCCTAGCGGGAGGGTATACAATGAGCAGTTCTTC CASTPSGRVYNEQFF
. TRBJ1-3 . TRBV6-1 TGTGCCAGCAGCAGAACGACTGCCTCTGGAAACACCATATATTTT CASSRTTASGNTIYF
. TRBJ1-4 . TRBV27 TGTGCCAGCAGTTTAGGACAGCCGTCAACTAATGAAAAACTGTTTTTT CASSLGQPSTNEKLFF
. TRBJ2-1 TRBD2 TRBV9 TGTGCCAGCAGCATCGCCGGGACTAGCGTTAGTGAGCAGTTCTTC CASSIAGTSVSEQFF
. TRBJ1-2 . TRBV5-1 TGCGCCAGCAGCGCTTCAGGGATGGCAAACTATGGCTACACCTTC CASSASGMANYGYTF
many TRBJ1-2 . TRBV27 TGTGCCAGCAGTTTACGGGGGGTTACTGGCTACACCTTC CASSLRGVTGYTF
. TRBJ2-7 TRBD1 TRBV18 TGTGCCAGCTCACCAGCTTCAGGGGGCGACGAGCAGTACTTC CASSPASGGDEQYF
. TRBJ2-5 TRBD1 TRBV29-1 TGCAGCGTGGCGCCTGGGACAGGGGAGACCCAGTACTTC CSVAPGTGETQYF
. TRBJ2-5 TRBD1 TRBV18 TGTGCCAGCTCACAGGGACAGGTCGGGAAGACCCAGTACTTC CASSQGQVGKTQYF
. TRBJ2-2 . TRBV7-3 TGTGCCAGCAGCCTGGGACAGAACACCGGGGAGCTGTTTTTT CASSLGQNTGELFF